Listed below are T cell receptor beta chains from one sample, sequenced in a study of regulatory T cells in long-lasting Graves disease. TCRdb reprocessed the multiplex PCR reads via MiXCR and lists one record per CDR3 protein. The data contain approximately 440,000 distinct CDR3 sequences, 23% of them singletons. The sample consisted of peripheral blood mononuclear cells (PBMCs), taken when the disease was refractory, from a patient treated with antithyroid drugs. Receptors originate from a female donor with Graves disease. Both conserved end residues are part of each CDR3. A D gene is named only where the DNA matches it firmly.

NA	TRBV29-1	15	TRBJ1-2	CSVEGQVDYNYGYTF
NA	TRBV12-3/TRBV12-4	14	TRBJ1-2	CASSPIGADHGYTF
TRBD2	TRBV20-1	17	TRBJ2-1	CSAREGRAGSSYNEQFF
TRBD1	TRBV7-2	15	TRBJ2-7	CASSLGGTAFYEQYF
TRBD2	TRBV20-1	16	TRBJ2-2	CSARDMASGETGELFF
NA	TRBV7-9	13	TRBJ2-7	CASSIGVFGEQYF
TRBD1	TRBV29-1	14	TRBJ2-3	CSAKVGTGSDTQYF
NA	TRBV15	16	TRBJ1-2	CATSRDPLAFSYGYTF
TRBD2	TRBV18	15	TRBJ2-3	CASSETSGRTDTQYF
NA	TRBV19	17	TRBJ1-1	CASSIWKDNSGATEAFF
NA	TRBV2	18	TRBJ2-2	CASSEALLGGMNTGELFF
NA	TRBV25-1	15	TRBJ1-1	CASSAIGLGRMGAFF
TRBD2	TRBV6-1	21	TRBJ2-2	CASALSTRTRLLLVNTGELFF
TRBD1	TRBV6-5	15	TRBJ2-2	CASCLAGGDHGELFF
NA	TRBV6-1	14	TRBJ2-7	CASSPLGPSYEQYF
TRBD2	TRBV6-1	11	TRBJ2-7	CASGGGYEQYF